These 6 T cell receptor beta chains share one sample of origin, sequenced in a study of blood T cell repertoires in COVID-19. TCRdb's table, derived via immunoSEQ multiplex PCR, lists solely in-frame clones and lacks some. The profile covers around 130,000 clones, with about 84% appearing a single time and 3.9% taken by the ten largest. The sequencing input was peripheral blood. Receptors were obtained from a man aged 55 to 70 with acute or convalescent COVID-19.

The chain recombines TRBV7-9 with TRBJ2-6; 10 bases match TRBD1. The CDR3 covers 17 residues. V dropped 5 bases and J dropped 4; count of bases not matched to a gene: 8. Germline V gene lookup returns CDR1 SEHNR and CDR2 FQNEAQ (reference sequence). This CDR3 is CASSPWDRGVGANVLTF. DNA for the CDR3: TGTGCCAGCAGCCCCTGGGACAGGGGCGTCGGGGCCAACGTCCTGACTTTC. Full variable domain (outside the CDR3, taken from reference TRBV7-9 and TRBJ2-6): DTGVSQNPRHKITKRGQNVTFRCDPISEHNRLYWYRQTLGQGPEFLTYFQNEAQLEKSRLLSDRFSAERPKGSFSTLEIQRTEQGDSAMYLCASSPWDRGVGANVLTFGAGSRLTVL.

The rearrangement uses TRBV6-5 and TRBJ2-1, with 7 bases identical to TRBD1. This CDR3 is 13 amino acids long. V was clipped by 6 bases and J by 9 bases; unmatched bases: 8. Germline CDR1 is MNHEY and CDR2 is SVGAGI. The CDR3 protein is CASRREGAGEQFF. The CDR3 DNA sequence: TGTGCCAGCAGGCGAGAGGGGGCAGGTGAGCAGTTCTTC.

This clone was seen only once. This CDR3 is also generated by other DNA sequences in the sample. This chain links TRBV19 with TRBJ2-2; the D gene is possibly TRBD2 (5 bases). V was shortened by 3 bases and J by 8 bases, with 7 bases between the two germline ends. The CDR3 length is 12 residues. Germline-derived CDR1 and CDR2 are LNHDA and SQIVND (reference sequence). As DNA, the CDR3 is TGTGCCAGTAGTATCAGAGGGGGGGAGCTGTTTTTT. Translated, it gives CASSIRGGELFF.

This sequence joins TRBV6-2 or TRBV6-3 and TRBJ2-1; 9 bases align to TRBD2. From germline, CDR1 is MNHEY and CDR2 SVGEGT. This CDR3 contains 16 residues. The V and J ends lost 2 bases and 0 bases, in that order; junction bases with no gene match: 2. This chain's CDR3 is CASSYLAGISYNEQFF. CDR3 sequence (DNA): TGTGCCAGCAGTTACCTAGCGGGGATCTCCTACAATGAGCAGTTCTTC.

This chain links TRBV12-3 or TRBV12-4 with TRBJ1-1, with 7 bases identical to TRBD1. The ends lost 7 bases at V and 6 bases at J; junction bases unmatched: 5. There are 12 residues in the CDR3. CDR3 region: CASTAGQAEAFF. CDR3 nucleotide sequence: TGTGCCAGCACAGCCGGACAGGCTGAAGCTTTCTTT.

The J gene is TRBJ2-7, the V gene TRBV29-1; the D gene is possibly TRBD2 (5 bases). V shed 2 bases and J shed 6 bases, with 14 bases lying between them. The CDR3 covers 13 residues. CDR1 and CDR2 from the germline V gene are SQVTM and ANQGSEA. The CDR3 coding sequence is TGCAGCGTTGAAATGGGGTCCCGGGGCGAGCAGTACTTC. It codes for CSVEMGSRGEQYF.